The entry that follows covers one TCR beta chain sequence. This clone may be a read error of a much larger clone one base away. The entry originates in a study of molecular identifiers for immune sequencing clone quantification. For the study at large: Replicates partitioned RNA from approximately 20,000 or 100,000 naive CD8 cells into five parts, sequencing four.

Bulk TCR libraries used previously described methods and listed TCR primers. MiXCR was run by TCRdb on the PCR reads, yielding one entry per CDR3 protein. Among approximately 97,000 distinct CDR3 sequences listed, less than 25% were seen once. CDR3 length: 15 residues. J was trimmed by 7 bases and V by 4 bases; bases with no gene match: 11. From germline, CDR1 is SQVTM and CDR2 ANQGSEA. This TCR was sampled from a human donor in good health. Some libraries in this study had Jurkat cell RNA spiked in. Material: naive CD8+ T cells from blood, with Jurkat cell RNA spiked in. Indicated subset: FACS-sorted CD8+CD4-CCR7+CD45RA+ naive T cells. V usage is TRBV29-1 and J usage is TRBJ1-4; 8 nucleotides align to TRBD1. CDR3 sequence: CSVAGQAAWGEKLFF. The CDR3 DNA reads TGCAGCGTTGCGGGACAGGCCGCATGGGGTGAAAAACTGTTTTTT.